Described below is a single T cell receptor (beta chain) sequence and its context. These data originate in a study of blood T cell repertoires in COVID-19. Study-wide background: Samples taken during acute and convalescent COVID-19 were collected in the United States, Italy and Spain. Sources were T cells, B-cell-depleted T cells, or PBMCs; the material itself was cDNA or gDNA.

Trimming took off 0 bases at V and 5 bases at J, with 22 bases between the two ends. The CDR3 totals 19 residues. Per germline, CDR1 MNHEY and CDR2 SVGEGT. Profiling relied on immunoSEQ multiplex PCR, and the TCRdb table lists in-frame clones only, not all of them. The sample shows about 110,000 clones, around 81% of them seen only once. Material: peripheral blood. The chain carries TRBV6-2 or TRBV6-3 and TRBJ2-2; possible D gene TRBD2, 7 bases. This clonotype was obtained from a woman between 65 and 79 years old with acute or convalescent COVID-19. This CDR3 reads CASSYSIALAGARTGELFF. The CDR3 bases are TGTGCCAGCAGTTACTCTATCGCGTTGGCGGGGGCACGAACCGGGGAGCTGTTTTTT.